The sequence of this T cell receptor (beta chain) was determined in a study of T cell responses to AZD1222 COVID-19 vaccine. Study-wide points: All repertoire sampling was performed exclusively after the peak T cell response. Targeting of unmutated variant regions was reportedly seen in nearly half of spike-specific TCRs. In a largely white British group with more females than males, clonal diversity was possibly underestimated.

After removal of 2 bases from V and 12 bases from J, the junction contained 8 bases not matched to a gene. The CDR3 is made up of 15 amino acids. Looked up from germline, CDR1 is MNHEY and CDR2 is SVGAGI. Notes on this clone: Its antigen remains unidentified.

Produced via immunoSEQ multiplex PCR; TCRdb's table is partial and in-frame only. This sample has some 120,000 clones, with over 75% found just once. This sequence originates from an adult in good health. V gene TRBV6-5 combines with J gene TRBJ1-6, with 9 bases that match TRBD1. This specimen consisted of peripheral blood, obtained on day 0 of AZD1222 vaccination. Here the CDR3 DNA reads TGTGCCAGCAGTTACGGCGGGACAGGGTTTTTACCCCTCCACTTT. It translates to CASSYGGTGFLPLHF.